The next 5 T cell receptor beta chains were all read from a single sample in a study of blood T cell repertoires in COVID-19. Sequenced by immunoSEQ multiplex PCR; TCRdb stores in-frame clones only, minus some. This sample has 130,000 to 150,000 clones, with 85% to 90% found just once. Sample: peripheral blood. These TCRs come from a man aged 45-65 years with active or convalescent COVID-19.

This clone has just one count. CDR3: CASSIERTGAKHF. CDR3 bases: TGTGCCAGTAGTATTGAAAGGACAGGGGCGAAACATTTT. The chain couples TRBV19 to TRBJ1-5; 9 nucleotides match TRBD1. The CDR3 runs to 13 residues. Germline CDR1 reads LNHDA; CDR2 reads SQIVND (reference sequence). With V trimmed by 3 bases and J by 16 bases, 10 bases remained unmatched.

The rearrangement links TRBV4-1 to TRBJ1-5, with a possible D match to TRBD1 (5 bases). Between the trimmed V and J ends, which lost 0 bases and 6 bases, there was a span of 9 bases. From germline, CDR1 is MGHRA and CDR2 YSYEKL. The CDR3 has 14 residues. The CDR3 here is CASSQERGGQPQHF. In DNA, the CDR3 is TGCGCCAGCAGCCAAGAAAGGGGTGGTCAGCCCCAGCATTTT.

This chain connects TRBV20-1 to TRBJ2-1; tentatively, D is TRBD1 (5 bases). There are 10 residues in the CDR3. Germline CDR1 reads DFQATT; CDR2 reads SNEGSKA (reference sequence). The CDR3 DNA reads TGCAGGCCGTTAGGGGATGAGCAGTTCTTC. It translates to CRPLGDEQFF.

The rearrangement uses TRBV18 and TRBJ1-4; D remains ambiguous. Between the trimmed V and J ends, which lost 5 bases and 2 bases, there was a span of 9 bases. The CDR3 is 14 amino acids. CDR1 is KGHSH, CDR2 LQKENI, per germline. The CDR3 DNA sequence: TGTGCCAGCTCATCTACTGAGACTAATGAAAAACTGTTTTTT. Amino acids: CASSSTETNEKLFF.

This clone is a singleton in its sample. V usage is TRBV27 and J usage is TRBJ2-7; D perhaps matches TRBD1 (6 bases). Germline CDR1 and CDR2: MNHEY and SMNVEV (reference sequence). The CDR3 sequence is 15 residues long. Trimming took 4 bases from V and 2 from J, leaving 15 bases between them. The CDR3 DNA reads TGTGCCAGCAGTTCAACCCCAGGACAGACCTACGAGCAGTACTTC. Translating gives CASSSTPGQTYEQYF.